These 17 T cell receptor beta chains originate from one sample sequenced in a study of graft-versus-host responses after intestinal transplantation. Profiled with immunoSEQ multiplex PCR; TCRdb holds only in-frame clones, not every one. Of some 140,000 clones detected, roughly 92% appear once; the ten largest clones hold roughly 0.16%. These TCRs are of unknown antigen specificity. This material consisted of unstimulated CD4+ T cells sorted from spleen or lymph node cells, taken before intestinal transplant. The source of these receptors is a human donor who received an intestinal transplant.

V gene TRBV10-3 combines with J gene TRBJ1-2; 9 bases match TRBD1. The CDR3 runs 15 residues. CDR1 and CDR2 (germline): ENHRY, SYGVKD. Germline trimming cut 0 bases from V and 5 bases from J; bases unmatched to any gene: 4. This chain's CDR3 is CAISESTGGAYGYTF. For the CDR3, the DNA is TGTGCCATCAGTGAGTCCACAGGGGGCGCGTATGGCTACACCTTC.

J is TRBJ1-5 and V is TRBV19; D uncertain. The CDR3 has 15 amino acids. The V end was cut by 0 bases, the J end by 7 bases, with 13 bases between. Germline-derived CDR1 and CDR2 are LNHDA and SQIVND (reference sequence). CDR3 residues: CASSIDRAGRQPQHF. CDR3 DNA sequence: TGTGCCAGTAGTATAGATCGGGCAGGCAGGCAGCCCCAGCATTTT.

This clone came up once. The DNA for the CDR3 is TGTGCCAGTAGTATAGAAAAAGGGGGTCAGCCCCAGCATTTT. This encodes CASSIEKGGQPQHF. The chain uses TRBV19 and TRBJ1-5; the D gene is possibly TRBD1 (6 bases). The CDR3 has 14 residues. Germline V gene data show CDR1 as LNHDA and CDR2 as SQIVND (reference sequence). Between the trimmed V and J ends, which lost 0 bases and 6 bases, there was a span of 9 bases.

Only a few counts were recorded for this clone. CDR3 sequence: CASSLEGNTEAFF. In DNA, the CDR3 is TGTGCCAGCAGCTTAGAGGGGAACACTGAAGCTTTCTTT. The genes are TRBV7-9 and TRBJ1-1; D unclear. Germline assignment: CDR1 SEHNR and CDR2 FQNEAQ (reference sequence). V lost 1 base to trimming and J lost 1 base, with 4 bases between them. The CDR3 has 13 amino acids.

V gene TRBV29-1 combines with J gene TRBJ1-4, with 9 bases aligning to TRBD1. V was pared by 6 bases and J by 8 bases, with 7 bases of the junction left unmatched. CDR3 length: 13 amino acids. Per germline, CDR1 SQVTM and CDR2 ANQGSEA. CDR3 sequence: CSVGQGPGEKLFF. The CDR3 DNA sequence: TGCAGCGTAGGACAGGGGCCGGGGGAAAAACTGTTTTTT.

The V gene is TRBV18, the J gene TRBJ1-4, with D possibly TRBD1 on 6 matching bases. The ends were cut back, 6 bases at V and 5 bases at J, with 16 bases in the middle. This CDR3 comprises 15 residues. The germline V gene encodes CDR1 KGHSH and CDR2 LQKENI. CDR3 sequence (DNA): TGTGCCAGCTCCCTGACCGGGACACAAAATGAAAAACTGTTTTTT. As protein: CASSLTGTQNEKLFF.

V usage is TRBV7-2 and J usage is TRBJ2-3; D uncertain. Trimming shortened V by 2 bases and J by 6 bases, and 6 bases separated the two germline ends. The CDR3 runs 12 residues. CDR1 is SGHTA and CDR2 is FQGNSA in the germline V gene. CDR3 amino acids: CASSLFRDTQYF. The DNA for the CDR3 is TGTGCCAGCAGCTTATTCCGGGATACGCAGTATTTT.

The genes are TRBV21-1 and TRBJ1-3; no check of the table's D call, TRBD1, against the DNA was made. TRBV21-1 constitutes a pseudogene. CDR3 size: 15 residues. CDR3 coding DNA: TGTGCCAGCAGCAAAGTATGGACAGTTGGAAACACCATATATTTT. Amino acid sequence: CASSKVWTVGNTIYF.

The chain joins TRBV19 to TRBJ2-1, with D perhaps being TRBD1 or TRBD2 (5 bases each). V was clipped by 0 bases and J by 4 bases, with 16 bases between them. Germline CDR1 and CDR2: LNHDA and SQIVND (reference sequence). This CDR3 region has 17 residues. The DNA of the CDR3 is TGTGCCAGTAGTATAGATCACAGTCAAGGGACGTACAATGAGCAGTTCTTC. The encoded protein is CASSIDHSQGTYNEQFF.

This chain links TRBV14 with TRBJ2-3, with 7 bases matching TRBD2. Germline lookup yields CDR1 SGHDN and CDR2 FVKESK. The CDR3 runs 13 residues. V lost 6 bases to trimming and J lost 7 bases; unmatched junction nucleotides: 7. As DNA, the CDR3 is TGTGCCAGCAGACACGGAGCGGGGCATACGCAGTATTTT. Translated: CASRHGAGHTQYF.

The CDR3 sequence: CASKIGATEAFF. For the CDR3, the DNA is TGTGCCAGCAAAATCGGAGCTACTGAAGCTTTCTTT. V gene TRBV2 combines with J gene TRBJ1-1, with D unclear. This CDR3 is 12 amino acids long. The V end lost 7 bases, the J end lost 5 bases, and 11 bases lay between the germline ends. CDR1 is SNHLY and CDR2 is FYNNEI in the germline V gene. Drawing the rest from reference TRBV2 and TRBJ1-1, the complete variable domain is EPEVTQTPSHQVTQMGQEVILRCVPISNHLYFYWYRQILGQKVEFLVSFYNNEISEKSEIFDDQFSVERPDGSNFTLKIRSTKLEDSAMYFCASKIGATEAFFGQGTRLTVV.

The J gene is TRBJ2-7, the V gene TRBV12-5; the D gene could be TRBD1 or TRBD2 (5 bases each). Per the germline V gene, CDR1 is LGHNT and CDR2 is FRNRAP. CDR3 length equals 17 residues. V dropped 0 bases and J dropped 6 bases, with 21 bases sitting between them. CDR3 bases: TGTGCTAGTGGTTTGGTAGATCGAGGGCTCTGGGGGACCGAGCAGTACTTC. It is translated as CASGLVDRGLWGTEQYF.

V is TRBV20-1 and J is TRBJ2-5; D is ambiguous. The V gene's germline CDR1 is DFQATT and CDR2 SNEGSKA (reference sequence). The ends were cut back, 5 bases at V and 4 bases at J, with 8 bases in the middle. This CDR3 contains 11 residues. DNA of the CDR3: TGCAGTGCTCAATCTAGAGAGACCCAGTACTTC. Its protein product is CSAQSRETQYF.

The CDR3 bases are TGTGCCAGCAGTATACAGGGGGCGGGGACCGGGGAGCTGTTTTTT. The encoded protein is CASSIQGAGTGELFF. This rearrangement joins TRBV6-5 to TRBJ2-2; 9 nucleotides agree with TRBD1. This CDR3 has 15 amino acids. Unmatched junction bases numbered 6, after V lost 5 bases and J lost 5 bases. Germline V gives CDR1 MNHEY, CDR2 SVGAGI.

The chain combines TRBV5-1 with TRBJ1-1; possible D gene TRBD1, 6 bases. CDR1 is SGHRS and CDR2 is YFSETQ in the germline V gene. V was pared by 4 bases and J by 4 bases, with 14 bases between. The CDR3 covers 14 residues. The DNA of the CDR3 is TGCGCCAGCAGCCCGGAGGACAGCACCACTGAAGCTTTCTTT. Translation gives CASSPEDSTTEAFF.

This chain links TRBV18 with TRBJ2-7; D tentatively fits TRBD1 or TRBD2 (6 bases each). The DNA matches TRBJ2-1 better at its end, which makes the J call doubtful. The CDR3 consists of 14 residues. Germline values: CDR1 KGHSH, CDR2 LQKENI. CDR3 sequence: CASSRVQGRNEQFF. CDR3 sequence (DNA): TGTGCCAGCTCACGGGTCCAGGGGAGGAATGAGCAGTTCTTC.

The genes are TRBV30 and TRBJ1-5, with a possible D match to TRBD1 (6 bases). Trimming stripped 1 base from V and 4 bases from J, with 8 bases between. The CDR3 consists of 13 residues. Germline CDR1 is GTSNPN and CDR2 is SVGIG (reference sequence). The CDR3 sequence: CAWSGQENQPQHF. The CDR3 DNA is TGTGCCTGGAGTGGACAGGAAAATCAGCCCCAGCATTTT.